This passage covers 15 T cell receptor beta chains from one sample sequenced in a study of CD8+ T cells in alopecia areata. Indicated treatment: oral pan-JAK inhibitor, 5-10 mg twice daily. TCR sequencing used cDNA made by reverse transcription of extracted RNA. Sequenced by immunoSEQ multiplex PCR; TCRdb stores in-frame clones only, minus some. The sample includes 110,000 or so clones, 50% to 65% of them seen just once. The material sequenced was CD4+ T cells sorted from blood, taken at week 24, from a patient treated with tofacitinib. The source is a human donor with alopecia areata.

The rearrangement uses TRBV15 and TRBJ2-5; 9 nucleotides agree with TRBD1. V gave up 4 bases and J gave up 5 bases; unmatched junction bases: 8. The V gene's germline CDR1 is LNHNV and CDR2 YYDKDF (reference sequence). The CDR3 runs 15 residues. The CDR3 coding sequence is TGTGCCACCAGCACCCGGGACAGGGACCGGGAGACCCAGTACTTC. It is translated as CATSTRDRDRETQYF.

In DNA form, the CDR3 reads TGCAGCGTACGGAGGGCCTCTCCCACAGATACGCAGTATTTT. Translation: CSVRRASPTDTQYF. This sequence joins TRBV29-1 and TRBJ2-3; possible D gene TRBD2, 6 bases. The length of the CDR3 is 14 residues. Trimming pared 6 bases from V and 2 bases from J, leaving 15 bases between. Germline CDR1 SQVTM, CDR2 ANQGSEA.

The chain has TRBV29-1 and TRBJ2-3; D tentatively fits TRBD1 or TRBD2 (5 bases each). V lost 7 bases and J 8 bases, leaving 22 bases between the germline ends. This CDR3 has 14 residues. Germline CDR1 is SQVTM and CDR2 is ANQGSEA. DNA for the CDR3: TGCAGCGCTGAGATGGGGCCTGGGGGATCTACGCAGTATTTT. This encodes CSAEMGPGGSTQYF.

Remarks on this clone: Other DNA sequences in this sample translate to the same CDR3. The chain links TRBV20-1 to TRBJ2-5; D gene unclear. V was shortened by 1 base and J by 5 bases, with 2 bases between the two germline ends. This CDR3 has 10 amino acids. Germline V gene data show CDR1 as DFQATT and CDR2 as SNEGSKA (reference sequence). Here the CDR3 DNA reads TGCAGTGCTAGAGTGGAGACCCAGTACTTC. It is translated as CSARVETQYF.

This chain connects TRBV7-9 to TRBJ1-2, with 9 bases identical to TRBD1. The CDR3 covers 15 residues. Germline V gene sequence: CDR1 SEHNR, CDR2 FQNEAQ (reference sequence). The ends lost 5 bases at V and 4 bases at J; junction bases unmatched: 8. This chain's CDR3 is CASSPGDRDLYGYTF. CDR3 in DNA: TGTGCCAGCAGCCCAGGGGACAGGGACCTCTATGGCTACACCTTC.

The chain combines TRBV7-2 with TRBJ2-5, with D possibly matching TRBD1 (5 bases). Germline V gives CDR1 SGHTA, CDR2 FQGNSA. This CDR3 is 13 amino acids long. V lost 5 bases, J lost 2 bases, and 9 bases lay in between. For the CDR3, the DNA is TGTGCCAGCAGCCCCGACAGACAAGAGACCCAGTACTTC. It yields the protein CASSPDRQETQYF.

The rearrangement uses TRBV5-4 and TRBJ2-5, with 7 nucleotides matching TRBD1. Germline-derived CDR1 and CDR2 are SGHNT and YYREEE (reference sequence). V trimming: 8 bases; J trimming: 1 base; junction bases outside the gene matches: 8. The CDR3 is made up of 14 amino acids. CDR3 region: CASRDSLIQETQYF. CDR3 bases: TGTGCCAGTAGGGACAGCCTAATCCAAGAGACCCAGTACTTC.

This clone appeared a few times. The chain combines TRBV2 with TRBJ1-3; the D gene is possibly TRBD1 (6 bases). V was cut by 6 bases and J by 4 bases, with 16 bases left in between. The CDR3 contains 15 residues. Germline CDR1 is SNHLY and CDR2 is FYNNEI. The DNA for the CDR3 is TGTGCCAGCAGGACCGTGCTGGGGGCCGGAAACACCATATATTTT. It encodes CASRTVLGAGNTIYF.

In this sample, this clone turned up a few times. This rearrangement joins TRBV6-5 to TRBJ1-2, with TRBD1 matching over 8 bases. From germline, CDR1 is MNHEY and CDR2 SVGAGI. Unmatched junction bases numbered 8, after V lost 6 bases and J lost 2 bases. The CDR3 length is 15 residues. In DNA form, the CDR3 reads TGTGCCAGCAGCGCATCCCGGACAGGGAACTATGGCTACACCTTC. Its translation is CASSASRTGNYGYTF.

This clone came up a few times. The chain uses TRBV5-1 and TRBJ2-4; perhaps TRBD2 as D (6 bases). V lost 4 bases to trimming and J lost 6 bases, with 11 bases between them. Germline loops: CDR1 SGHRS, CDR2 YFSETQ. CDR3 length equals 13 residues. The CDR3 region has the DNA TGCGCCAGCAGCGCGCTGGGGGGAAACATTCAGTACTTC. It specifies CASSALGGNIQYF.

The V and J genes are TRBV5-1 and TRBJ2-7; no firm D call. Germline values: CDR1 SGHRS, CDR2 YFSETQ. CDR3 length: 16 residues. V shed 5 bases and J shed 5 bases, with 23 bases lying between them. Written as DNA, the CDR3 is TGCGCCAGCAGATCCCGGGCCCAAGGGAAAGACCACGAGCAGTACTTC. Amino acid sequence: CASRSRAQGKDHEQYF.

This clone showed up just a few times. V usage is TRBV4-3 and J usage is TRBJ1-1; no clear D gene. The CDR3 is 13 residues long. Between the trimmed V and J ends, which lost 0 bases and 10 bases, there was a span of 12 bases. From germline, CDR1 is LGHNA and CDR2 YSLEER. CDR3 residues: CASSQDRWAGAFF. The CDR3 nucleotides read TGCGCCAGCAGCCAAGATCGATGGGCGGGAGCTTTCTTT.

The rearrangement joins TRBV7-9 to TRBJ1-1; D remains unclear. The CDR3 has 15 residues. The germline V gene encodes CDR1 SEHNR and CDR2 FQNEAQ (reference sequence). V was clipped by 5 bases and J by 1 base, with 14 bases between them. The CDR3 reads CASSPQLEGNTEAFF. The CDR3, as DNA: TGTGCCAGCAGCCCCCAATTAGAGGGGAACACTGAAGCTTTCTTT.

The rearrangement links TRBV29-1 to TRBJ2-2; TRBD2 aligns across 11 bases. CDR3 length: 14 residues. In germline, CDR1 is SQVTM, CDR2 ANQGSEA. V was clipped by 5 bases and J by 4 bases; unmatched bases: 3. CDR3 in amino acids: CSVRLAGPTGELFF. The CDR3 coding sequence is TGCAGCGTTAGACTAGCGGGACCCACCGGGGAGCTGTTTTTT.

The V call is TRBV29-1, the J call TRBJ2-3; 7 bases are a match to TRBD1. Germline V gene data show CDR1 as SQVTM and CDR2 as ANQGSEA. The CDR3 runs to 14 residues. With 2 bases clipped from V and 1 base from J, the junction kept 3 bases outside the gene matches. The CDR3: CSVEKGTGTDTQYF. CDR3 nucleotides: TGCAGCGTTGAAAAGGGGACAGGCACAGATACGCAGTATTTT.